This record concerns one T cell receptor (beta chain) sequence. Researchers prepared the TCRbeta library using unique molecular identifiers, the study reports. TCRdb ran MiXCR on the PCR reads and lists one entry per CDR3 protein. The data contain about 610,000 distinct CDR3 sequences, roughly 10% of them seen just once; the ten biggest clones take up less than 5%. This CDR3 contains 19 residues. Germline V CDR1 and CDR2: SQVTM, ANQGSEA. The ends lost 2 bases at V and 7 bases at J; junction bases unmatched: 22. These data are taken from a study of T-cell reconstitution after alpha-beta-depleted transplantation in children.

The sequence came from a human donor who donated a stem cell graft to a child with acute myeloid leukemia. This chain links TRBV29-1 with TRBJ2-1; 8 bases match TRBD1. The material was PBMCs from the stem cell graft donor, obtained from the stem cell graft. CDR3 protein: CSVELAGGELAPAWNEQFF. DNA of the CDR3: TGCAGCGTTGAACTGGCAGGGGGCGAACTAGCCCCTGCCTGGAATGAGCAGTTCTTC.